This TCR beta chain emerged from a study of cytomegalovirus exposure and HLA in healthy donors. While unrecorded immune exposures were likely, the donors were nominally healthy when sampled. Study conclusions and caveats: Later analysis revealed greater clonal expansion in HLA-associated TCR beta chains than in equally common others. The likely explanation for a cluster of highly shared sequence variants was sequencing artifact.

The sample holds a few counts of this clone. Its antigen is still unknown. It was with 60 Vbeta and 13 Jbeta primers that the PCR ran. The method was immunoSEQ multiplex PCR; TCRdb's version includes in-frame clones alone and lacks a portion of them. Of 75,000 to 90,000 clones in the sample, 72% were seen once. Germline CDR1 reads SQVTM; CDR2 reads ANQGSEA. The CDR3 covers 12 residues. V dropped 1 base and J dropped 5 bases, with 7 bases sitting between them. The sequence was collected from a woman aged 40 to 55 in good health and CMV-seropositive. The material sequenced was PBMCs. The chain links TRBV29-1 to TRBJ2-3; TRBD2 might be the D (6 bases). CDR3 DNA: TGCAGCGTTGAAGCAGCGGGAGATACGCAGTATTTT. Protein: CSVEAAGDTQYF.